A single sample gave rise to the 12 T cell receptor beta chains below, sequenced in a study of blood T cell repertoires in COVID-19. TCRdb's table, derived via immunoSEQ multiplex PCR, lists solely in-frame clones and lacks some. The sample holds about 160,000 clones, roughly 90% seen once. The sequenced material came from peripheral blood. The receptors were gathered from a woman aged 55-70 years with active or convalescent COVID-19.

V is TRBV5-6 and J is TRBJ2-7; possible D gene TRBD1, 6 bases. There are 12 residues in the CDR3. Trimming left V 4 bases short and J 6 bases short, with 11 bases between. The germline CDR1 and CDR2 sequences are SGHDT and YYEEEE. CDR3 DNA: TGTGCCAGCAGCAACAGGGCGGCCGAGCAGTACTTC. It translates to CASSNRAAEQYF.

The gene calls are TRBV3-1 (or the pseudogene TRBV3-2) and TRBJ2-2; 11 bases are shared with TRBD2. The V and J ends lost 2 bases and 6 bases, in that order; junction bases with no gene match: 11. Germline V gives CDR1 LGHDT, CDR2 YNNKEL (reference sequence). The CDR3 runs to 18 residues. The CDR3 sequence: CASSQYSGGAFSAGELFF. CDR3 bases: TGTGCCAGCAGCCAATATAGCGGGGGGGCCTTTTCGGCCGGGGAGCTGTTTTTT.

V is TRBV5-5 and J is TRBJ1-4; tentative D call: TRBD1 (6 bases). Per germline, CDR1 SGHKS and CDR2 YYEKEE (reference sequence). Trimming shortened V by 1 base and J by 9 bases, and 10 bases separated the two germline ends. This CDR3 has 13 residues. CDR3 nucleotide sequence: TGTGCCAGCAGCTTGATAGACAGGCAAAAACTGTTTTTT. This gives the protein CASSLIDRQKLFF.

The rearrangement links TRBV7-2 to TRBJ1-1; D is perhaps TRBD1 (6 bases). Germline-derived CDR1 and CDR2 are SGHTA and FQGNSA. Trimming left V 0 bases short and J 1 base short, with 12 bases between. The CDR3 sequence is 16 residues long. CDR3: CASSLAPGVGNTEAFF. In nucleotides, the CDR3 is TGTGCCAGCAGCTTAGCGCCAGGGGTAGGGAACACTGAAGCTTTCTTT. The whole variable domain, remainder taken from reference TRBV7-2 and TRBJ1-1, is GAGVSQSPSNKVTEKGKDVELRCDPISGHTALYWYRQSLGQGLEFLIYFQGNSAPDKSGLPSDRFSAERTGGSVSTLTIQRTQQEDSAVYLCASSLAPGVGNTEAFFGQGTRLTVV.

Here the CDR3 DNA reads TGCGCCAGCAGCTTGAGGCCGGCGGACGAGCAGTACTTC. It yields the protein CASSLRPADEQYF. The genes are TRBV5-1 and TRBJ2-7, with D unresolved. The V end was cut by 1 base, the J end by 5 bases, with 10 bases between. The CDR3 length is 13 residues. The V gene's germline CDR1 is SGHRS and CDR2 YFSETQ.

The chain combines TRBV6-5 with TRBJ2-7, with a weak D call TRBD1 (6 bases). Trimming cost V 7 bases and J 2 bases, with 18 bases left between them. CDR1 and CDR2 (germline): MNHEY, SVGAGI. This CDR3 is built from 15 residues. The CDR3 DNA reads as TGTGCCAGCACCAATTCCCGGGACAATGCCTACGAGCAGTACTTC. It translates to CASTNSRDNAYEQYF.

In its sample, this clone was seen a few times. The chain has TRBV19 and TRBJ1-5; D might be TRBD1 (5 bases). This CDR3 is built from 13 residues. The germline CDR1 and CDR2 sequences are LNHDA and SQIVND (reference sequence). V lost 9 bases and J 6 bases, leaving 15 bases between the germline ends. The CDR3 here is CASGQGLIQPQHF. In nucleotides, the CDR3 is TGTGCCAGCGGTCAGGGCTTGATTCAGCCCCAGCATTTT.

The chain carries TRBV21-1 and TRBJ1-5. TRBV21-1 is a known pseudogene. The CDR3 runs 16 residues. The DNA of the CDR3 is TGTGCCAGCAGCAAACTTGCGGGGGCGAAATATCAGCCCCAGCATTTT. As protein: CASSKLAGAKYQPQHF.

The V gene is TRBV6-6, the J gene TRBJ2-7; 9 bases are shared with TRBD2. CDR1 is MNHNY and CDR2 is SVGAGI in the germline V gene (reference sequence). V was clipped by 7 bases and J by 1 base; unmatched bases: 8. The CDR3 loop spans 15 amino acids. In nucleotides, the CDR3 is TGTGCCAGCACAGAGGCGGGAGGGAATTCCTACGAGCAGTACTTC. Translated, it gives CASTEAGGNSYEQYF.

DNA for the CDR3: TGTGCCAGCTCACTGCGACGGGGGGGTGACTATGGCTACACCTTC. This codes for CASSLRRGGDYGYTF. J is TRBJ1-2 and V is TRBV18, with D maybe TRBD1 (5 bases). Germline loops: CDR1 KGHSH, CDR2 LQKENI. Between the trimmed V and J ends, which lost 4 bases and 3 bases, there was a span of 15 bases. The CDR3 runs to 15 residues.

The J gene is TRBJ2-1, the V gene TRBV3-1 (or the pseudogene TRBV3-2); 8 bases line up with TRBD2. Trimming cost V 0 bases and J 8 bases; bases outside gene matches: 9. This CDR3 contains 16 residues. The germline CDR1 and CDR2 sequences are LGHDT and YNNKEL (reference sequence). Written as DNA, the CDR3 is TGTGCCAGCAGCCAAGATTTGGTAGCGGGGCGTCATGAGCAGTTCTTC. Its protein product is CASSQDLVAGRHEQFF.

This CDR3 reads CASSVARQGTNYGYTF. CDR3 nucleotides: TGCGCCAGCAGCGTGGCCCGACAGGGTACGAACTATGGCTACACCTTC. The rearrangement uses TRBV5-1 and TRBJ1-2; 7 nucleotides agree with TRBD1. The CDR3 contains 16 residues. Germline values: CDR1 SGHRS, CDR2 YFSETQ. Trimming cost V 4 bases and J 2 bases; bases outside gene matches: 11.